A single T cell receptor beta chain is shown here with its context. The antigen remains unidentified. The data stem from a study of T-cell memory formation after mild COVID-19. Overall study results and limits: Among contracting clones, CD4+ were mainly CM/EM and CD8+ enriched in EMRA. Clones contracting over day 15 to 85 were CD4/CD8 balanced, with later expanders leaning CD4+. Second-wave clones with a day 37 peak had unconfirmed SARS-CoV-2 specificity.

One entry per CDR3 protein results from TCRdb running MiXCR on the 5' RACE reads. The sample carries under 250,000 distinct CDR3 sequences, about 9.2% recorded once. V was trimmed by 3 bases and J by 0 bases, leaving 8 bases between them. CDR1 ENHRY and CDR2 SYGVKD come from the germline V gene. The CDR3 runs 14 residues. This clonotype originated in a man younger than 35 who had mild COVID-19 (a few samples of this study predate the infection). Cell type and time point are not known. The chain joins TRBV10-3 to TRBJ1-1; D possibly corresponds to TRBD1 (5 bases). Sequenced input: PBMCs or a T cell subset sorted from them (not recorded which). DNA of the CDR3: TGTGCCATCAGTGATAGACAGATGAACACTGAAGCTTTCTTT. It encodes CAISDRQMNTEAFF.